Below, 11 T cell receptor beta chains from the same sample are listed, as sequenced in a study of T-cell memory formation after mild COVID-19. TCRdb reanalysed the 5' RACE reads using MiXCR and keeps one entry per CDR3 protein. The sample yields approximately 250,000 distinct CDR3 sequences, over 15% seen once. Sequencing was performed on PBMCs or a T cell subset sorted from them (not recorded which). The receptors were sampled from a man aged 18 to 29 who had mild COVID-19 (a few samples of this study predate the infection). Cell type and time point are not known.

The chain is built from TRBV6-6 and TRBJ2-5, with D possibly being TRBD1 (5 bases). Germline CDR1 MNHNY, CDR2 SVGAGI (reference sequence). The V end lost 0 bases, the J end lost 2 bases, and 16 bases lay between the germline ends. The CDR3 covers 17 residues. DNA for the CDR3: TGTGCCAGCAGTTACTCGAAGCAGGGCCCCTTTCAAGAGACCCAGTACTTC. Amino acid sequence: CASSYSKQGPFQETQYF.

This clonotype was observed a handful of times. The V and J genes are TRBV7-2 and TRBJ1-2, with unresolved D. This CDR3 region has 11 residues. CDR1 is SGHTA, CDR2 FQGNSA, per germline. Trimming cost V 3 bases and J 7 bases, with 6 bases left between them. In DNA form, the CDR3 reads TGTGCCAGCAGCTTTACGATTGGCTACACCTTC. Residues: CASSFTIGYTF.

The chain recombines TRBV29-1 with TRBJ1-1, with TRBD1 as a possible D gene (5 bases). The length of the CDR3 is 15 residues. V was clipped by 7 bases and J by 0 bases, with 18 bases between them. Germline values: CDR1 SQVTM, CDR2 ANQGSEA. The CDR3 DNA reads TGCAGCGGAGGGGCGGGGTGGGGGATGAACACTGAAGCTTTCTTT. Translating gives CSGGAGWGMNTEAFF.

The V call is TRBV12-3 or TRBV12-4, the J call TRBJ2-1, with D perhaps TRBD2 (5 bases). The CDR3 has 11 amino acids. V lost 3 bases to trimming and J lost 12 bases, with 9 bases between them. CDR3 amino acids: CASSFGIGQFF. The CDR3, as DNA: TGTGCCAGCAGTTTCGGGATCGGGCAGTTCTTC.

The J gene is TRBJ2-7, the V gene TRBV2; tentatively, D is TRBD1 (5 bases). Germline CDR1 and CDR2: SNHLY and FYNNEI. This CDR3 region has 16 residues. V lost 3 bases, J lost 3 bases, and 18 bases lay in between. Here the CDR3 reads CASSEGPLRAVYEQYV. CDR3 sequence (DNA): TGTGCCAGCAGTGAGGGGCCCCTTCGAGCCGTCTACGAGCAGTACGTC.

This clonotype was recorded a few times. The chain recombines TRBV10-3 with TRBJ2-6; no clear D gene. The ends were cut back, 11 bases at V and 0 bases at J, with 5 bases in the middle. The CDR3 length is 12 residues. CDR1 is ENHRY and CDR2 is SYGVKD in the germline V gene. CDR3 nucleotide sequence: TGTGCCGTCCACTCTGGGGCCAACGTCCTGACTTTC. This translates into CAVHSGANVLTF.

CDR3 amino acids: CSVVYAETIYGYTF. The CDR3 region has the DNA TGCAGCGTTGTATATGCGGAAACTATCTATGGCTACACCTTC. The chain combines TRBV29-1 with TRBJ1-2; D is unclear. Trimming took 4 bases from V and 4 from J, leaving 16 bases between them. This CDR3 contains 14 residues. From germline, CDR1 is SQVTM and CDR2 ANQGSEA.

The table lists this clonotype with a few counts. The chain joins TRBV27 to TRBJ2-5; TRBD2 aligns across 9 bases. The J segment lost 4 bases and the V segment lost 3 bases, leaving 6 bases of the junction unmatched. The germline CDR1 and CDR2 sequences are MNHEY and SMNVEV (reference sequence). This CDR3 comprises 15 residues. This CDR3 reads CASSFAGGPRETQYF. CDR3 coding DNA: TGTGCCAGCAGTTTTGCGGGGGGGCCTCGAGAGACCCAGTACTTC.

The chain couples TRBV7-8 to TRBJ2-1; weak D call: TRBD2 (5 bases). Germline CDR1 and CDR2: SGHVS and FQNEAQ. V lost 1 base, J lost 14 bases, and 12 bases lay in between. This CDR3 has 12 residues. This CDR3 reads CASSLDSGKEFF. The CDR3 DNA follows: TGTGCCAGCAGCTTAGATTCGGGGAAGGAGTTCTTC. Drawing the rest from reference TRBV7-8 and TRBJ2-1, the complete variable domain is GAGVSQSPRYKVAKRGQDVALRCDPISGHVSLFWYQQALGQGPEFLTYFQNEAQLDKSGLPSDRFFAERPEGSVSTLKIQRTQQEDSAVYLCASSLDSGKEFFGPGTRLTVL.

V gene TRBV12-3 or TRBV12-4 combines with J gene TRBJ2-5; D tentatively reads TRBD1 or TRBD2 (5 bases each). The CDR3 extends over 13 amino acids. V was pared by 4 bases and J by 7 bases, with 13 bases between. The CDR3, as DNA: TGTGCCAGCAGTTCAGGGAGTACAACGACCCAGTACTTC. This sequence encodes CASSSGSTTTQYF.

The rearrangement links TRBV4-1 to TRBJ1-5, with 11 bases identical to TRBD1. Per the germline V gene, CDR1 is MGHRA and CDR2 is YSYEKL. The CDR3 is 21 residues long. The J segment lost 0 bases and the V segment lost 3 bases, leaving 16 bases of the junction unmatched. The CDR3 loop reads CASSQATGTGGDFYSNQPQHF. The CDR3 region has the DNA TGCGCCAGCAGCCAGGCTACCGGGACAGGGGGGGACTTCTATAGCAATCAGCCCCAGCATTTT.